Following are 26 T cell receptor beta chains from one sample sequenced in a study of shared clonotypes between healthy human individuals. Libraries were prepared by immunoSEQ multiplex PCR; TCRdb keeps only in-frame clonotypes and omits some of them. Found here are about 1.5 million clones, 98% of them singletons; the top ten hold approximately 0.44%. Sample: naive CD4+ T cells sorted from blood. Regarding subset: CD45RA+ positively selected. The receptors here all came from a man younger than 45 in good health.

This chain joins TRBV18 and TRBJ2-7; TRBD2 matches 12 bases. Germline V gene lookup returns CDR1 KGHSH and CDR2 LQKENI. The length of the CDR3 is 15 residues. The junction had 4 bases not matched to a gene; V was cut back by 5 bases and J by 2 bases. The CDR3 reads CASSAGLAGPYEQYF. The DNA of the CDR3 is TGTGCCAGCTCAGCAGGACTAGCGGGACCCTACGAGCAGTACTTC.

The chain employs TRBV2 and TRBJ2-7; D remains ambiguous. In germline, CDR1 is SNHLY, CDR2 FYNNEI. This CDR3 spans 12 amino acids. V was trimmed by 7 bases and J by 2 bases, leaving 9 bases between them. CDR3 in DNA: TGTGCCAGCAAGGGTGGGACCTACGAGCAGTACTTC. As protein: CASKGGTYEQYF.

The chain carries TRBV4-2 and TRBJ2-1, with D unclear. The germline V gene encodes CDR1 LGHNA and CDR2 YNFKEQ. Trimming removed 4 bases from V and 0 bases from J, with 7 bases in between. CDR3 length: 14 residues. The CDR3 loop reads CASSRLGSYNEQFF. The CDR3 coding sequence is TGTGCCAGCAGCCGCCTCGGCTCCTACAATGAGCAGTTCTTC.

This sequence joins TRBV19 and TRBJ2-2; no reliable D call. Germline lookup yields CDR1 LNHDA and CDR2 SQIVND (reference sequence). The V end was cut by 3 bases, the J end by 6 bases, with 8 bases between. This CDR3 contains 13 residues. The CDR3 DNA is TGTGCCAGTAGTATGGTCGCTCCCGGGGAGCTGTTTTTT. It codes for CASSMVAPGELFF.

As concerns this clone: The same CDR3 arises from other DNA sequences in this sample as well. This rearrangement joins TRBV7-8 to TRBJ2-7; no definite D call. Trimming took 1 base from V and 5 from J, leaving 3 bases between them. CDR3 length equals 11 residues. Germline V CDR1 and CDR2: SGHVS, FQNEAQ. CDR3 residues: CASSLVHEQYF. The CDR3 DNA is TGTGCCAGCAGCTTAGTACACGAGCAGTACTTC.

This rearrangement joins TRBV5-1 to TRBJ2-7; D may match TRBD1 or TRBD2 (5 bases each). CDR3 size: 15 residues. The V and J ends lost 0 bases and 3 bases respectively, with 13 bases between them. The germline gives CDR1 SGHRS, CDR2 YFSETQ. The CDR3 sequence: CASSLVGDRIYEQYF. For the CDR3, the DNA is TGCGCCAGCAGCTTGGTGGGGGATAGGATCTACGAGCAGTACTTC.

The chain recombines TRBV9 with TRBJ2-1; no definite D call. Germline assignment: CDR1 SGDLS and CDR2 YYNGEE. The CDR3 loop spans 13 amino acids. Deletions cut 3 bases from V and 7 bases from J, with 11 bases between. The CDR3, as DNA: TGTGCCAGCAGCGCCCCTGGGTTGAATGAGCAGTTCTTC. It encodes CASSAPGLNEQFF.

This CDR3 reads CASRGQDNEQFF. DNA for the CDR3: TGTGCCAGCAGGGGTCAAGACAATGAGCAGTTCTTC. This rearrangement joins TRBV7-9 to TRBJ2-1; D ambiguous. Trimming cost V 6 bases and J 5 bases, with 8 bases left between them. This CDR3 has 12 residues. Germline values: CDR1 SEHNR, CDR2 FQNEAQ (reference sequence).

The genes are TRBV18 and TRBJ1-1; D unresolved. V gave up 3 bases and J gave up 5 bases, with 13 bases separating them. Per the germline V gene, CDR1 is KGHSH and CDR2 is LQKENI. The CDR3 extends over 14 amino acids. As DNA, the CDR3 is TGTGCCAGCTCACCCTCGGCTCGGGTGACTGAAGCTTTCTTT. Translating gives CASSPSARVTEAFF.

The chain links TRBV2 to TRBJ2-1; D remains unclear. Trimming took off 6 bases at V and 7 bases at J, with 10 bases between the two ends. Germline V gene data show CDR1 as SNHLY and CDR2 as FYNNEI. The CDR3 loop spans 12 amino acids. CDR3 nucleotide sequence: TGTGCCAGCAGGAATAGGAGAAATGAGCAGTTCTTC. Amino acids: CASRNRRNEQFF. The full variable domain, completed using reference TRBV2 and TRBJ2-1, is EPEVTQTPSHQVTQMGQEVILRCVPISNHLYFYWYRQILGQKVEFLVSFYNNEISEKSEIFDDQFSVERPDGSNFTLKIRSTKLEDSAMYFCASRNRRNEQFFGPGTRLTVL.

In this sample, this clone turned up once. The chain has TRBV7-2 and TRBJ2-1, with D possibly called TRBD1 or TRBD2 (5 bases each). V lost 7 bases, J lost 3 bases, and 10 bases lay in between. Germline CDR1 reads SGHTA; CDR2 reads FQGNSA. The CDR3 loop spans 13 amino acids. The chain's CDR3 is CASTSGRYNEQFF. The CDR3, as DNA: TGTGCCAGCACTTCGGGGCGCTACAATGAGCAGTTCTTC. Drawing the rest from reference TRBV7-2 and TRBJ2-1, the complete variable domain is GAGVSQSPSNKVTEKGKDVELRCDPISGHTALYWYRQSLGQGLEFLIYFQGNSAPDKSGLPSDRFSAERTGGSVSTLTIQRTQQEDSAVYLCASTSGRYNEQFFGPGTRLTVL.

This clone occurred once. The chain carries TRBV30 and TRBJ2-6; the D is unclear. V lost 8 bases, J lost 4 bases, and 21 bases lay in between. CDR1 GTSNPN and CDR2 SVGIG come from the germline V gene (reference sequence). There are 16 residues in the CDR3. For the CDR3, the DNA is TGTGCCCGATCCTGGTTTAAAGGGTCAGGGGCCAACGTCCTGACTTTC. Amino acid sequence: CARSWFKGSGANVLTF.

The rearrangement uses TRBV11-2 and TRBJ2-6; D gene uncertain. Germline lookup yields CDR1 SGHAT and CDR2 FQNNGV. The CDR3 has 14 amino acids. V was clipped by 4 bases and J by 2 bases, with 6 bases between them. The chain's CDR3 is CASSSFPGANVLTF. The DNA for the CDR3 is TGTGCCAGCAGCTCCTTCCCTGGGGCCAACGTCCTGACTTTC.

For the CDR3, the DNA is TGTGCCAGCTCACCGGCTCGGAGGAGCACAGATACGCAGTATTTT. Translation gives CASSPARRSTDTQYF. This rearrangement joins TRBV18 to TRBJ2-3; a weak D match, TRBD2 (5 bases). CDR3 length equals 15 residues. The V end was cut by 3 bases, the J end by 0 bases, with 10 bases between. CDR1 is KGHSH, CDR2 LQKENI, per germline.

V usage is TRBV7-9 and J usage is TRBJ2-5; 9 nucleotides match TRBD2. CDR3 length: 15 amino acids. After removal of 5 bases from V and 4 bases from J, the junction contained 8 bases not matched to a gene. Looked up from germline, CDR1 is SEHNR and CDR2 is FQNEAQ (reference sequence). This chain's CDR3 is CASSPLAGEVETQYF. The CDR3 coding sequence is TGTGCCAGCAGCCCCTTAGCGGGAGAGGTAGAGACCCAGTACTTC.

The chain has TRBV29-1 and TRBJ2-3; no firm D call. Trimming left V 5 bases short and J 4 bases short, with 13 bases between. The germline gives CDR1 SQVTM, CDR2 ANQGSEA. CDR3 length: 13 residues. The CDR3 DNA reads TGCAGCGTTATTCTAACCGGGCCAGATACGCAGTATTTT. Its protein is CSVILTGPDTQYF.

The rearrangement uses TRBV19 and TRBJ1-3, with 8 positions matching TRBD1. The J segment lost 0 bases and the V segment lost 6 bases, leaving 7 bases of the junction unmatched. Germline CDR1 and CDR2: LNHDA and SQIVND (reference sequence). This CDR3 has 16 amino acids. The CDR3 is CASSTKGTGSGNTIYF. The CDR3 DNA sequence: TGTGCCAGTAGCACCAAAGGGACAGGCTCTGGAAACACCATATATTTT.

About this clone: Other DNA sequences in this sample translate to the same CDR3. CDR3: CASSLRDRADTQYF. CDR3 DNA: TGTGCCAGCAGCTTAAGGGACAGGGCAGATACGCAGTATTTT. The rearrangement links TRBV7-8 to TRBJ2-3; TRBD1 matches 9 bases. The germline CDR1 and CDR2 sequences are SGHVS and FQNEAQ. The junction had 1 base not matched to a gene; V was cut back by 2 bases and J by 4 bases. There are 14 residues in the CDR3. Variable domain in full (rest from reference TRBV7-8 and TRBJ2-3): GAGVSQSPRYKVAKRGQDVALRCDPISGHVSLFWYQQALGQGPEFLTYFQNEAQLDKSGLPSDRFFAERPEGSVSTLKIQRTQQEDSAVYLCASSLRDRADTQYFGPGTRLTVL.

Here the CDR3 DNA reads TGTGCCAGCAGTTTAAGGGCCGAAGAAAAACTGTTTTTT. Protein product: CASSLRAEEKLFF. V gene TRBV27 combines with J gene TRBJ1-4; D gene uncertain. Between the trimmed V and J ends, which lost 2 bases and 8 bases, there was a span of 9 bases. The CDR3 runs to 13 residues. Germline loops: CDR1 MNHEY, CDR2 SMNVEV (reference sequence).

V and J are TRBV19 and TRBJ2-2; TRBD1 might be the D (6 bases). Trimming took 1 base from V and 3 from J, leaving 12 bases between them. The CDR3 runs to 16 residues. CDR1 is LNHDA and CDR2 is SQIVND in the germline V gene (reference sequence). The CDR3 protein is CASSIGWGQYTGELFF. The DNA for the CDR3 is TGTGCCAGTAGTATAGGATGGGGACAATACACCGGGGAGCTGTTTTTT.

V and J are TRBV11-2 and TRBJ2-1; TRBD1 agrees at 8 bases. The germline CDR1 and CDR2 sequences are SGHAT and FQNNGV. The CDR3 loop spans 19 amino acids. V shed 3 bases, J shed 7 bases, and the junction held 20 bases outside the gene matches. CDR3 protein: CASSLQRRLRTGQSNEQFF. The CDR3 DNA reads TGTGCCAGCAGCTTGCAGCGACGCCTACGGACAGGGCAATCGAATGAGCAGTTCTTC.

The J gene is TRBJ1-1, the V gene TRBV2, with a possible D match to TRBD1 (5 bases). The V end lost 8 bases, the J end lost 6 bases, and 7 bases lay between the germline ends. In germline, CDR1 is SNHLY, CDR2 FYNNEI. The CDR3 has 10 amino acids. The CDR3 loop is CASQGPEAFF. The CDR3 DNA follows: TGTGCCAGCCAGGGTCCTGAAGCTTTCTTT.

This chain connects TRBV7-9 to TRBJ1-1, with 9 positions matching TRBD1. V dropped 5 bases and J dropped 4; count of bases not matched to a gene: 8. Germline V gene sequence: CDR1 SEHNR, CDR2 FQNEAQ (reference sequence). CDR3 length: 15 residues. The DNA for the CDR3 is TGTGCCAGCAGCACCCCGACAGGGGGATTCACTGAAGCTTTCTTT. This encodes CASSTPTGGFTEAFF.

Points on this clone: The germline gene is not matched at one end of the junction; a read error may be the cause. V is TRBV7-9 and J is TRBJ2-7; tentative D call: TRBD2 (6 bases). The germline gives CDR1 SEHNR, CDR2 FQNEAQ (reference sequence). The CDR3 covers 14 residues. The CDR3 DNA reads as TGTGCCAGCAGCTTAGTCGGGAGTGTCGGCGGGACGGCTTTC. Translated, it gives CASSLVGSVGGTAF.

V is TRBV5-1 and J is TRBJ1-4; D is uncertain. The CDR3 has 14 residues. Trimming shortened V by 7 bases and J by 0 bases, and 10 bases separated the two germline ends. The germline V gene has CDR1 SGHRS and CDR2 YFSETQ. The chain's CDR3 is CASGETATNEKLFF. As DNA, the CDR3 is TGCGCCAGCGGCGAAACTGCAACTAATGAAAAACTGTTTTTT. The variable domain in full, completed from reference TRBV5-1 and TRBJ1-4, reads KAGVTQTPRYLIKTRGQQVTLSCSPISGHRSVSWYQQTPGQGLQFLFEYFSETQRNKGNFPGRFSGRQFSNSRSEMNVSTLELGDSALYLCASGETATNEKLFFGSGTQLSVL.

The chain uses TRBV2 and TRBJ2-7, with D perhaps TRBD1 (6 bases). V was pared by 0 bases and J by 7 bases, with 19 bases between. Germline CDR1 is SNHLY and CDR2 is FYNNEI. The CDR3 covers 16 residues. CDR3 loop: CASSEARGQRKGEQYF. CDR3 DNA sequence: TGTGCCAGCAGTGAAGCGCGAGGACAGAGAAAGGGGGAGCAGTACTTC.